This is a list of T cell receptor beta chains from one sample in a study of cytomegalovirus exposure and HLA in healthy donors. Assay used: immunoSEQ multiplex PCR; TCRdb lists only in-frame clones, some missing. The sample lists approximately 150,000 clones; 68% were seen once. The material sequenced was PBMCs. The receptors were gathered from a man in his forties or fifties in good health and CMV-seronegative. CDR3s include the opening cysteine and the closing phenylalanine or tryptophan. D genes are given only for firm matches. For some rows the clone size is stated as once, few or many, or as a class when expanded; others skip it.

CASSQDRGSAYEQYF	TGTGCCAGCAGCCAGGACAGAGGAAGCGCCTACGAGCAGTACTTC	-	TRBV6-5	TRBJ2-7	-	15
CASSPDRGQFF	TGTGCCAGCTCACCGGACAGAGGGCAGTTCTTC	-	TRBV18	TRBJ2-1	-	11
CASTPRGLLRGYTF	TGTGCCAGCACCCCGAGGGGACTTTTGAGAGGCTACACCTTC	-	TRBV28	TRBJ1-2	-	14
CASSATGLEEKLFF	TGCGCCAGCAGCGCGACAGGGTTGGAAGAAAAACTGTTTTTT	few	TRBV4-3	TRBJ1-4	TRBD1	14
CASSLDRVGNYGYTF	TGTGCCAGCAGTCTAGACAGGGTGGGTAACTATGGCTACACCTTC	few	TRBV5-4	TRBJ1-2	TRBD1	15
CASSFRQGDTQYF	TGTGCCAGTAGTTTCAGACAGGGGGATACGCAGTATTTT	few	TRBV19	TRBJ2-3	TRBD1	13
CASSPDRGIKTQYF	TGTGCCAGCAGCCCAGACAGGGGGATAAAGACCCAGTACTTC	-	TRBV7-9	TRBJ2-5	TRBD1	14
CASSYQGSPLHF	TGTGCCAGCAGTTACCAGGGTTCACCCCTCCACTTT	once	TRBV6-6	TRBJ1-6	-	12
CASSPSHLSAGGREEQFF	TGTGCCAGCTCACCCTCCCACCTCTCAGCGGGGGGCCGGGAAGAGCAGTTCTTC	-	TRBV18	TRBJ2-1	TRBD2	18
CASSLAGGGHTEAFF	TGTGCCAGCAGCTTAGCAGGGGGTGGGCACACTGAAGCTTTCTTT	-	TRBV7-8	TRBJ1-1	-	15
CASRPGGQETQYF	TGTGCCAGCCGGCCCGGGGGCCAAGAGACCCAGTACTTC	-	TRBV28	TRBJ2-5	-	13
CASSLGGGVTDTQYF	TGCGCCAGCAGCCTCGGCGGGGGGGTTACAGATACGCAGTATTTT	-	TRBV10-1	TRBJ2-3	TRBD2	15
CASSLIVGSGANVLTF	TGTGCCAGCAGTTTAATTGTGGGCTCCGGGGCCAACGTCCTGACTTTC	once	TRBV27	TRBJ2-6	-	16
CASSLNGGNYGYTF	TGTGCCAGCAGCTTGAACGGGGGGAACTATGGCTACACCTTC	-	TRBV5-4	TRBJ1-2	-	14
CASSPWTVPNTEAFF	TGTGCCAGCAGCCCATGGACAGTTCCGAACACTGAAGCTTTCTTT	-	TRBV7-9	TRBJ1-1	-	15
CASSVAGQGFNEQFF	TGTGCCAGCAGCGTAGCTGGGCAGGGGTTCAATGAGCAGTTCTTC	once	TRBV9	TRBJ2-1	-	15
CASSPDRGRVEQFF	TGTGCCAGTAGCCCGGACAGGGGGCGGGTTGAGCAGTTCTTC	-	TRBV19	TRBJ2-1	TRBD1	14
CASSSPPGGEETQYF	TGCGCCAGCAGCTCGCCCCCAGGGGGCGAAGAGACCCAGTACTTC	few	TRBV5-1	TRBJ2-5	TRBD1	15
CASGGAGETQYF	TGTGCTAGCGGAGGGGCGGGGGAGACCCAGTACTTC	-	TRBV12-5	TRBJ2-5	-	12
CASSPTSENTIYF	TGTGCCAGCAGCCCGACTTCAGAAAACACCATATATTTT	-	TRBV5-4	TRBJ1-3	-	13
CASSFQGFNSPLHF	TGTGCCAGCAGCTTCCAGGGGTTCAATTCACCCCTCCACTTT	-	TRBV5-6	TRBJ1-6	-	14
CASSLVVRGGDFEAFF	TGCGCCAGCAGCTTGGTGGTGAGGGGGGGCGACTTTGAAGCTTTCTTT	-	TRBV5-1	TRBJ1-1	-	16
CASSLASGQETQYF	TGTGCCAGCAGCTTAGCTTCCGGGCAAGAGACCCAGTACTTC	-	TRBV7-2	TRBJ2-5	-	14
CASSQGWDTAYNEQFF	TGTGCCAGCAGCCAAGGGTGGGACACGGCCTACAATGAGCAGTTCTTC	few	TRBV7-6	TRBJ2-1	-	16
CASSREAGKAYEQYF	TGTGCCAGCAGCCGGGAGGCAGGCAAAGCCTACGAGCAGTACTTC	-	TRBV28	TRBJ2-7	TRBD2	15
CASERTRNQPQHF	TGTGCCAGTGAACGGACAAGAAATCAGCCCCAGCATTTT	-	TRBV19	TRBJ1-5	-	13
CASSFRLNEKLFF	TGCGCCAGCAGCTTCAGGCTTAATGAAAAACTGTTTTTT	-	TRBV5-1	TRBJ1-4	-	13
CAISVAGEGNSPLHF	TGTGCCATCAGTGTCGCAGGGGAGGGTAATTCACCCCTCCACTTT	-	TRBV10-3	TRBJ1-6	-	15
CASSISPAQGRGNYGYTF	TGTGCCAGTAGTATTTCACCCGCACAGGGAAGGGGGAACTATGGCTACACCTTC	-	TRBV19	TRBJ1-2	-	18
CASSDRDRGRTEAFF	TGTGCCAGTAGTGACCGGGACAGGGGGAGAACTGAAGCTTTCTTT	few	TRBV19	TRBJ1-1	TRBD1	15
CASSYSWLSGYTF	TGTGCCAGCAGTTACTCGTGGCTGTCGGGCTACACCTTC	few	TRBV6-5	TRBJ1-2	-	13
CASSLGAVGRTEAFF	TGTGCCAGCAGCTTAGGGGCCGTGGGGAGGACTGAAGCTTTCTTT	-	TRBV7-2	TRBJ1-1	-	15
CASSDQTGAGYGYTF	TGTGCCAGCAGTGACCAAACAGGGGCGGGCTATGGCTACACCTTC	few	TRBV6-1	TRBJ1-2	TRBD1	15
CASSVDRVGGYTF	TGTGCCAGCAGCGTGGACAGGGTGGGCGGCTACACCTTC	-	TRBV5-4	TRBJ1-2	TRBD1	13
CASSFPGQGNTIYF	TGTGCCAGCAGCTTTCCAGGACAAGGAAACACCATATATTTT	-	TRBV5-4	TRBJ1-3	-	14
CASIPIDRGGRNTEAFF	TGTGCCAGTATCCCAATCGACAGGGGTGGCCGGAACACTGAAGCTTTCTTT	-	TRBV19	TRBJ1-1	TRBD1	17
CASSDLDRKNEKLFF	TGTGCCAGCAGCGACCTGGACAGAAAAAATGAAAAACTGTTTTTT	few	TRBV5-6	TRBJ1-4	-	15
CTSSRFGDRVYEQYF	TGCACCAGCAGCCGCTTCGGGGACAGGGTCTACGAGCAGTACTTC	few	TRBV1	TRBJ2-7	-	15
CASSLEEVWAQSYEQYF	TGTGCCAGCAGCTTAGAGGAGGTGTGGGCCCAGAGTTACGAGCAGTACTTC	-	TRBV7-9	TRBJ2-7	-	17
CASAGTGEVVAFF	TGTGCCAGCGCCGGGACAGGGGAAGTAGTTGCTTTCTTT	-	TRBV19	TRBJ1-1	TRBD1	13
CASSPRGASGGPETQYF	TGCGCCAGCAGCCCGAGGGGAGCTAGCGGGGGTCCGGAGACCCAGTACTTC	-	TRBV4-1	TRBJ2-5	TRBD2	17
CASSRGGAGANVLTF	TGTGCCAGCAGCAGAGGGGGGGCTGGGGCCAACGTCCTGACTTTC	-	TRBV28	TRBJ2-6	-	15